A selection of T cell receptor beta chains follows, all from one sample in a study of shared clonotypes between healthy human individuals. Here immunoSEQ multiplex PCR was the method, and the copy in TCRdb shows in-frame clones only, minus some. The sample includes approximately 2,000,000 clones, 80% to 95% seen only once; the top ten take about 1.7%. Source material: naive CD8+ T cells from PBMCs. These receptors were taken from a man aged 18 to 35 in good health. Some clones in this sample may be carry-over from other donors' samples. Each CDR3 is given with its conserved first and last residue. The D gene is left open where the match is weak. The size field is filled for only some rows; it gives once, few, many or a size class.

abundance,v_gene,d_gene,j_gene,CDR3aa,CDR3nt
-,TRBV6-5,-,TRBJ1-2,CASSYSPGTRGYTF,TGTGCCAGCAGTTACTCACCAGGGACGCGGGGCTACACCTTC
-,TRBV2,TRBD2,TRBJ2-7,CASRASGYEQYF,TGTGCCAGCAGGGCTAGCGGGTACGAGCAGTACTTC
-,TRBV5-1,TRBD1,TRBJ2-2,CASSLDRGRIAIGELFF,TGCGCCAGCAGCTTGGACAGGGGGCGAATTGCTATCGGGGAGCTGTTTTTT
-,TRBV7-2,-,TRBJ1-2,CASSLVKGNYGYTF,TGTGCCAGCAGCTTAGTGAAGGGTAACTATGGCTACACCTTC
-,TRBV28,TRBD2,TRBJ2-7,CASSPRGLAGSNEQYF,TGTGCCAGCAGCCCTCGAGGACTAGCGGGAAGCAACGAGCAGTACTTC
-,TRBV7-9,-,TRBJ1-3,CASSLQENSGNTIYF,TGTGCCAGCAGCTTACAGGAGAACTCTGGAAACACCATATATTTT
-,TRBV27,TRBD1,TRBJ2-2,CASSLSLRGLGDTGELFF,TGTGCCAGCAGTTTATCGCTCAGGGGGCTTGGGGACACCGGGGAGCTGTTTTTT
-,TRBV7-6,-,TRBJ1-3,CASSLAGREAGNTIYF,TGTGCCAGCAGCTTAGCCGGCAGGGAGGCTGGAAACACCATATATTTT
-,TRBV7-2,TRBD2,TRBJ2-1,CASRPSGSSYNEQFF,TGTGCCAGCAGACCTAGCGGGAGCTCCTACAATGAGCAGTTCTTC
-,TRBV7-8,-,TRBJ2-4,CASSAEGQKNIQYF,TGTGCCAGCAGCGCGGAGGGACAAAAAAACATTCAGTACTTC
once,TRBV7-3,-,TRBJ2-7,CASSHDHTYEQYF,TGTGCCAGCAGCCATGACCATACCTACGAGCAGTACTTC
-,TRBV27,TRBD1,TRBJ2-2,CASCPEGTGVTGELFF,TGTGCCAGCTGCCCGGAGGGGACAGGGGTCACCGGGGAGCTGTTTTTT
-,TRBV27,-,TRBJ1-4,CASSLWGTNEKLFF,TGTGCCAGCAGTTTATGGGGTACCAATGAAAAACTGTTTTTT
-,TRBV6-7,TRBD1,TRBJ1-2,CASKPYRDRAPHYGYTF,TGTGCCAGCAAACCGTACCGGGACAGGGCCCCCCACTATGGCTACACCTTC
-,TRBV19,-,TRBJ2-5,CASSIAAAAVETQYF,TGTGCCAGTAGTATAGCCGCAGCCGCCGTGGAGACCCAGTACTTC
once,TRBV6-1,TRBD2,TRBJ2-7,CASSDPLLAGGSYEQYF,TGTGCCAGCAGTGACCCCCTTCTAGCGGGAGGTTCCTACGAGCAGTACTTC
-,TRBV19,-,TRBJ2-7,CASSGGLTYEQYF,TGTGCCAGTAGTGGGGGACTTACCTACGAGCAGTACTTC
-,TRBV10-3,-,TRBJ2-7,CAISEPPWGSDEQYF,TGTGCCATCAGTGAGCCCCCATGGGGGAGCGACGAGCAGTACTTC
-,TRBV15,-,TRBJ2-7,CATSQLTGGSYEQYF,TGTGCCACCAGCCAACTCACCGGGGGATCCTACGAGCAGTACTTC
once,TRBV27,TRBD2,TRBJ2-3,CASSLLGTSDGTDTQYF,TGTGCCAGCAGTTTATTGGGGACTAGTGACGGCACAGATACGCAGTATTTT
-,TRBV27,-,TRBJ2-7,CASSPRDQPYYEQYF,TGTGCCAGCAGTCCCCGGGACCAGCCCTACTACGAGCAGTACTTC
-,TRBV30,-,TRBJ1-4,CAWSPGQHNEKLFF,TGTGCCTGGTCCCCCGGACAGCATAATGAAAAACTGTTTTTT
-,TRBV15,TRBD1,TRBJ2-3,CATSRSQGARGMMDTQYF,TGTGCCACCAGCAGATCCCAGGGGGCCCGCGGGATGATGGATACGCAGTATTTT
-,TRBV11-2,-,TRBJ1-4,CASSSYYSTNEKLFF,TGTGCCAGCAGCTCCTATTATTCAACTAATGAAAAACTGTTTTTT
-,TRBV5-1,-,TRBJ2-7,CASSFDRRSSYEQYF,TGCGCCAGCAGCTTCGACAGGCGCTCTTCCTACGAGCAGTACTTC
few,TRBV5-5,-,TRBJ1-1,CASRLREYLGTEAFF,TGTGCCAGCAGACTCCGGGAGTACCTGGGGACTGAAGCTTTCTTT
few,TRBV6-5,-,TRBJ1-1,CACRPRSMNTEAFF,TGTGCCTGTCGACCCAGGTCCATGAACACTGAAGCTTTCTTT
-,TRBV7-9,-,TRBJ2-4,CASSLETGRDIQYF,TGTGCCAGCAGCTTAGAGACGGGCCGGGACATTCAGTACTTC
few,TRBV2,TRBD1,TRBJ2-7,CASSEYRGSEQYF,TGTGCCAGCAGTGAATACAGGGGAAGCGAGCAGTACTTC
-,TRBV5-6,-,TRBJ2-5,CASSSTRDGRQETQYF,TGTGCCAGCAGCTCCACCCGGGACGGGAGACAAGAGACCCAGTACTTC
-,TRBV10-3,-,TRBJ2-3,CAIREGTGTDTQYF,TGTGCCATCAGAGAGGGGACCGGCACAGATACGCAGTATTTT
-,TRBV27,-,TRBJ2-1,CASSLYGPGDEQFF,TGTGCCAGCAGTTTATACGGGCCTGGGGATGAGCAGTTCTTC
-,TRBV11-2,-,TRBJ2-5,CASSLIQETQYF,TGTGCCAGCAGCCTAATCCAAGAGACCCAGTACTTC
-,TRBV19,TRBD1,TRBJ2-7,CASSIGQGLSYEQYF,TGTGCCAGTAGTATCGGACAGGGGCTATCCTACGAGCAGTACTTC
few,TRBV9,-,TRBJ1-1,CASSVAGRTEAFF,TGTGCCAGCAGCGTAGCAGGGAGGACTGAAGCTTTCTTT
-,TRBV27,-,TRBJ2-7,CASSFKGLRTYEQYF,TGTGCCAGCAGTTTTAAGGGTTTGAGGACCTACGAGCAGTACTTC
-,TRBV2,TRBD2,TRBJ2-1,CASSDIAGEYNEQFF,TGTGCCAGCAGTGATATAGCGGGAGAGTACAATGAGCAGTTCTTC
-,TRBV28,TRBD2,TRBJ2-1,CASSLPGTKNEQFF,TGTGCCAGCAGTTTACCCGGGACTAAGAATGAGCAGTTCTTC
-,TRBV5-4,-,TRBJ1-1,CASSLGAEAFF,TGTGCCAGCAGCTTGGGGGCTGAAGCTTTCTTT
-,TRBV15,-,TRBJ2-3,CATEGSRPDTQYF,TGTGCCACTGAGGGCAGTCGTCCAGATACGCAGTATTTT
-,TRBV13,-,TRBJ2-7,CASSTATYEQYF,TGTGCCAGCAGCACGGCAACTTACGAGCAGTACTTC
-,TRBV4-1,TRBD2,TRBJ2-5,CASSQDPREGETQYF,TGCGCCAGCAGCCAAGATCCCCGGGAGGGGGAGACCCAGTACTTC
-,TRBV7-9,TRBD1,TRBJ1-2,CASSRPPGQGTDYGYTF,TGTGCCAGCAGCCGACCTCCGGGACAGGGTACCGACTATGGCTACACCTTC
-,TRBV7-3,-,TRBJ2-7,CASSPIGGRAEQYF,TGTGCCAGCAGCCCGATTGGGGGCCGCGCCGAGCAGTACTTC
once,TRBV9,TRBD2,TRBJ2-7,CASSASSGSYEQYF,TGTGCCAGCAGCGCATCTAGCGGGAGCTACGAGCAGTACTTC